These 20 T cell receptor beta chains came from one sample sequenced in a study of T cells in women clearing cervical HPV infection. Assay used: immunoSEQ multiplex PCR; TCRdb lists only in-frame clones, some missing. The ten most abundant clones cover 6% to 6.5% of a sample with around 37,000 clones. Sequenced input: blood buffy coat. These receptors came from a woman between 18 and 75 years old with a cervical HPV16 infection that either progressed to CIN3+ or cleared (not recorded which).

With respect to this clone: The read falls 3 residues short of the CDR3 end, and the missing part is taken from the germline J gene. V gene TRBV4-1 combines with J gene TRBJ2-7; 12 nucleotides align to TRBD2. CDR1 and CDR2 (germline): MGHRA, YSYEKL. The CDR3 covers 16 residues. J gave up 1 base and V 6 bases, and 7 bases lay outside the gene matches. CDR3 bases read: TGCGCCAGCAGGTCCACTACTAGCGGGAGGTCCTACGAG. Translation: CASRSTTSGRSYE. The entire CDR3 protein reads CASRSTTSGRSYEQYF.

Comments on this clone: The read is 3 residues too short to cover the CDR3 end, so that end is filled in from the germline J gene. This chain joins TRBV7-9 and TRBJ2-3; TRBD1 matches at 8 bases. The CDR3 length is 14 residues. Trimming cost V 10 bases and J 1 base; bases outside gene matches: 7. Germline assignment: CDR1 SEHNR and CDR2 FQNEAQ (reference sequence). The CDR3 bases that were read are TGTGCCACCTTGTCGGGACAGGGCACAGATACG. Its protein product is CATLSGQGTDT. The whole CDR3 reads CATLSGQGTDTQYF.

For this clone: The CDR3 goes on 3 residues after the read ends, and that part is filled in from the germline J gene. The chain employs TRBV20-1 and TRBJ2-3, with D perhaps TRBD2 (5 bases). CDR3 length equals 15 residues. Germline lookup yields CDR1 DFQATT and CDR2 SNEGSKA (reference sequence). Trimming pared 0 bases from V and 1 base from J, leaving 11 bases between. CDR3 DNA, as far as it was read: TGCAGTGCTAGAGATGGAGGTAGGGGCACAGATACG. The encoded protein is CSARDGGRGTDT. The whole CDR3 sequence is CSARDGGRGTDTQYF.

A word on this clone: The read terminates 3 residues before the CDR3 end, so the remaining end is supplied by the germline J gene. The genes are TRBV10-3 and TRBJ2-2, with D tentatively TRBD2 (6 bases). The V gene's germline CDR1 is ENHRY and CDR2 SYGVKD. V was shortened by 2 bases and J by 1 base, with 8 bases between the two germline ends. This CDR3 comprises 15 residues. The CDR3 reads CAISEQGGNTGELFF. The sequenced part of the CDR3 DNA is TGTGCCATCAGTGAGCAGGGAGGGAACACCGGGGAG.

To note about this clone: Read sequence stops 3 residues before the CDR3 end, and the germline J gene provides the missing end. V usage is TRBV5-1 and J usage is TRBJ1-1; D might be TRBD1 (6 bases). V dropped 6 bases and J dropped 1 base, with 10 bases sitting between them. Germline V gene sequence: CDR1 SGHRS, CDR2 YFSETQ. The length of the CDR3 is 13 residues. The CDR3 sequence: CASKGGENTEAFF. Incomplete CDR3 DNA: TGCGCCAGCAAGGGGGGGGAGAACACTGAA.

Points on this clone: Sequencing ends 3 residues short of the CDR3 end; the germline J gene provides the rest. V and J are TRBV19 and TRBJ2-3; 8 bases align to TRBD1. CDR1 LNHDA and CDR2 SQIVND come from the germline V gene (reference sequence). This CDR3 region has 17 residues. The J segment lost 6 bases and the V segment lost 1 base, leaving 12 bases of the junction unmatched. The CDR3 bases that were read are TGTGCCAGTAGTATAGGCCGGACAGGGAAAGGAGGGGATACG. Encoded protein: CASSIGRTGKGGDT. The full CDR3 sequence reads CASSIGRTGKGGDTQYF.

CDR3 DNA, as far as it was read: TGCAGTGCCAGTCGGACAGGGAAGGAGAATCAGCCC. Amino acid sequence: CSASRTGKENQP. The whole CDR3 reads CSASRTGKENQPQHF. This chain joins TRBV20-1 and TRBJ1-5; 8 positions match TRBD1. The CDR3 goes on 3 residues after the read ends, and that part is filled in from the germline J gene. Germline V CDR1 and CDR2: DFQATT, SNEGSKA (reference sequence). This CDR3 has 15 amino acids. Germline trimming cut 6 bases from V and 4 bases from J; bases unmatched to any gene: 11.

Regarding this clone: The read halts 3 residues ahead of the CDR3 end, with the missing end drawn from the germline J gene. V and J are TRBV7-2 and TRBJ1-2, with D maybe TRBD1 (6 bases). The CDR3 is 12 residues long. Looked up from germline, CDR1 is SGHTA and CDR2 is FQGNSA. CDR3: CASSVPGDRYTF. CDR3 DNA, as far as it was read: TGTGCCAGCAGCGTCCCAGGGGACCGC. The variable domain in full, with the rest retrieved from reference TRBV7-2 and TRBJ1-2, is GAGVSQSPSNKVTEKGKDVELRCDPISGHTALYWYRQSLGQGLEFLIYFQGNSAPDKSGLPSDRFSAERTGGSVSTLTIQRTQQEDSAVYLCASSVPGDRYTFGSGTRLTVV.

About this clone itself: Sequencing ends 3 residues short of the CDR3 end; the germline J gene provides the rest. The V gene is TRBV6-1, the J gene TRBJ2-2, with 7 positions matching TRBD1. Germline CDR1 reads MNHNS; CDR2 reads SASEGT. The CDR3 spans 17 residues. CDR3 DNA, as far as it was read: TGTGCCAGCAGTGAAGCGCACAGGGGTGGGAAAGATTCACCG. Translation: CASSEAHRGGKDSP. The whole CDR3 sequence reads CASSEAHRGGKDSPLFF.

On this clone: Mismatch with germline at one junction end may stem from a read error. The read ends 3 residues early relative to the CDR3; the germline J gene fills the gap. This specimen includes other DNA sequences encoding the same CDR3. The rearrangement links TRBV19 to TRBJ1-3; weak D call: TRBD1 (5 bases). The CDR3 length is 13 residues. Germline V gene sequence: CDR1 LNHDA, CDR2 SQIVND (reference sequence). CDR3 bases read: TGTGCCAGTAGGACAGTTCAAGGAAACACA. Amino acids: CASRTVQGNT. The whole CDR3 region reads CASRTVQGNTIYF. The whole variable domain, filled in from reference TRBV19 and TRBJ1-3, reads DGGITQSPKYLFRKEGQNVTLSCEQNLNHDAMYWYRQDPGQGLRLIYYSQIVNDFQKGDIAEGYSVSREKKESFPLTVTSAQKNPTAFYLCASRTVQGNTIYFGEGSWLTVV.

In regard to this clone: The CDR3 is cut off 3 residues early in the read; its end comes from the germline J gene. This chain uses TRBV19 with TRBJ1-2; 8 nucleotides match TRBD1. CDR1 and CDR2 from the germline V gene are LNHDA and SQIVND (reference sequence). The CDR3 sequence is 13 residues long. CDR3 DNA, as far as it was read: TGTGCCAGTCTCGACAGGGGATCCTACGAC. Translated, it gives CASLDRGSYD. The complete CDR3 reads CASLDRGSYDYTF.

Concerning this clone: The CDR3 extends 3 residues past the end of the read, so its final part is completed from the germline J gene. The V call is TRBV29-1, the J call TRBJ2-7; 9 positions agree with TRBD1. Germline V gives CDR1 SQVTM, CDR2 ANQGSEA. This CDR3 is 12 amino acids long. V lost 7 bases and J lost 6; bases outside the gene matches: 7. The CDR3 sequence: CSAEPTGGEQYF. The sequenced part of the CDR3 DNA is TGCAGCGCCGAACCGACAGGGGGCGAG.

The chain's CDR3 is CASSHSRGPQHF. The CDR3 DNA, read in part, is TGTGCCAGCAGCCACTCACGGGGGCCC. The gene calls are TRBV14 and TRBJ1-5, with D hard to call. With the read ending 3 residues before the CDR3 end, the germline J gene is used to fill in that end. Per the germline V gene, CDR1 is SGHDN and CDR2 is FVKESK. This CDR3 has 12 amino acids. V lost 3 bases to trimming and J lost 9 bases, with 9 bases between them.

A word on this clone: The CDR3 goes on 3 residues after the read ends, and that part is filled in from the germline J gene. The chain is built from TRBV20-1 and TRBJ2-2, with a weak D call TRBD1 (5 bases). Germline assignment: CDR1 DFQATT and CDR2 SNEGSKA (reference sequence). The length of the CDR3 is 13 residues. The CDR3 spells CSAYQGTNEKLFF. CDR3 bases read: TGCAGTGCTTACCAGGGCACTAATGAAAAG.

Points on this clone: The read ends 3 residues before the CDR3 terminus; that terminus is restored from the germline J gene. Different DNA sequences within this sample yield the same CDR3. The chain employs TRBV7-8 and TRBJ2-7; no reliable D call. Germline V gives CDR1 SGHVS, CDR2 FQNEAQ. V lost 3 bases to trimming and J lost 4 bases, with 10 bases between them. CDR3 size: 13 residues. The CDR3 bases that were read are TGTGCCAGCAGCTTGTCGCCGGTTTACGAG. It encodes CASSLSPVYE. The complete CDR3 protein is CASSLSPVYEQYF.

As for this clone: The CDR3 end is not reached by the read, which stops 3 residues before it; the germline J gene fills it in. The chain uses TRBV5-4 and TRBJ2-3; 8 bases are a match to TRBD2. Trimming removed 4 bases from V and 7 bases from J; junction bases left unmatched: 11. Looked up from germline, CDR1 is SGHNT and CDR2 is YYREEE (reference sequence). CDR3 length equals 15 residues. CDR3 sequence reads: CASSTTMVAGNTQYF. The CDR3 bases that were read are TGTGCCAGCAGCACAACGATGGTAGCGGGGAATACG.

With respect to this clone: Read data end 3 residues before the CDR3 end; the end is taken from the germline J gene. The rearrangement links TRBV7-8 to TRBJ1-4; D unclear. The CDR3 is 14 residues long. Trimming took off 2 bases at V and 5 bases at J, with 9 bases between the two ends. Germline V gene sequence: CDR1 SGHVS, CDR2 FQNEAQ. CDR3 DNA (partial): TGTGCCAGCAGCTTAATCCGGTCAAATGAAAAA. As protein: CASSLIRSNEK. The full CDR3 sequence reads CASSLIRSNEKLFF.

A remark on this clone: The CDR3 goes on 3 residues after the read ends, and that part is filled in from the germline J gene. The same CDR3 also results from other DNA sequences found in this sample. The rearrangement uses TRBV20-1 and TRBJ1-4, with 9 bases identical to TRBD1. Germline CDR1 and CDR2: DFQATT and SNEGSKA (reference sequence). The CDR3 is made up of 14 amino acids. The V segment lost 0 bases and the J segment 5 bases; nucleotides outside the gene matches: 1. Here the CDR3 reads CSARDGTGNEKLFF. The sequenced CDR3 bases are TGCAGTGCTAGAGACGGGACAGGGAATGAAAAA.

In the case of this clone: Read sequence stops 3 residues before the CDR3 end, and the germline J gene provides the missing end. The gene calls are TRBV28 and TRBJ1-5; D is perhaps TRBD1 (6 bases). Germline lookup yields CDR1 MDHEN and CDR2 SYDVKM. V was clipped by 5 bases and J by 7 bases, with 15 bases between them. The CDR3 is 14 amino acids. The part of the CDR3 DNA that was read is TGTGCCAGCAGTCCACAGGGAACAGGGCAGCCC. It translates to CASSPQGTGQP. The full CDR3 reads CASSPQGTGQPQHF. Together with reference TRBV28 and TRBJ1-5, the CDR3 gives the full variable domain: DVKVTQSSRYLVKRTGEKVFLECVQDMDHENMFWYRQDPGLGLRLIYFSYDVKMKEKGDIPEGYSVSREKKERFSLILESASTNQTSMYLCASSPQGTGQPQHFGDGTRLSIL.

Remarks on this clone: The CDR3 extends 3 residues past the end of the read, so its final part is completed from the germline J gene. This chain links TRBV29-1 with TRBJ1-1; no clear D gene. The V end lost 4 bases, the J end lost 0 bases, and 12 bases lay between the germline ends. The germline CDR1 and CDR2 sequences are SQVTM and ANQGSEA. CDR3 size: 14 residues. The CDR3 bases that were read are TGCAGCGTTGCCAGAGAACTACTGAACACTGAA. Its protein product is CSVARELLNTE. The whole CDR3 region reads CSVARELLNTEAFF.